This entry concerns a single TCR beta chain. Separate from the roughly 610-subject first cohort, the approximately 120-subject validation cohort was the one that the donors belonged to. Some clones are missing from TCRdb's copy, which holds only in-frame ones; the method was immunoSEQ multiplex PCR. The sample contains 40,000 to 55,000 clones, under 95% of which appear only once. The data stem from a study of cytomegalovirus exposure and HLA in healthy donors. This CDR3 is built from 13 residues. V trimming: 6 bases; J trimming: 4 bases; junction bases outside the gene matches: 3. CDR1 and CDR2 (germline): LNHDA, SQIVND (reference sequence).

The specimen sequenced was PBMCs. This TCR came from a woman aged 18-30 years in good health and CMV-seronegative. The chain uses TRBV19 and TRBJ1-3, with 7 bases aligning to TRBD1. Written as DNA, the CDR3 is TGTGCCAGTAGGACAGGGACAGGAAACACCATATATTTT. It is translated as CASRTGTGNTIYF.